The entry below describes one TCR beta chain. Its antigen is not yet known. It has no much larger one-base neighbor in the sample; base qualities were not kept. Different DNA sequences within this sample yield the same CDR3. The record originates from a study of cytomegalovirus exposure and HLA in healthy donors (dated by TCRdb to about 2017). As for the study more broadly: An earlier analysis of some 620 of the donors reported about 300 Gb of sequence data and 117 million unique TCR beta sequences obtained from around 180 million T cells. On average, 235,054 unique TCR beta nucleotide sequences were sequenced per donor among several hundred genotyped donors of the cohort, with about 17% of those sequences being non-productive. The study profiled the T cell repertoires of under 700 subjects by immunosequencing and related them to cytomegalovirus serostatus. The number of typed donors differed by locus: 629-630 for A, B, C, DRB1 and DQB1; 500 to 550 for DQA1; over 600 for DPA1; and about 450 for DPB1. HLA typing included class I and class II loci at four-digit resolution. Genome-wide SNP genotypes for about 55% of the 666 donors were used in a later genetic analysis, which treated that subset as a discovery cohort. Donor age, sex, ethnicity and CMV serostatus were compiled alongside the repertoire data. In the later analysis, no new phenotypic data were used to find candidate immune exposures; instead, reliance was placed on TCR beta sequences and their occurrence across donors. To predict cytomegalovirus infection status, the study brought together high-throughput TCR immunosequencing, statistical association of individual TCRs with disease status, and machine learning. A handful of DR-DQ haplotypes were handled as single units for association and clustering because linkage in the cohort was strong. About 300 gigabases of sequencing data and 78 million or so unique TCR sequences were included in an early release covering roughly 700 HLA-typed donors. Besides the first cohort of roughly 660 subjects, a separate validation cohort made up of over 100 different subjects was used. The study was designed to test whether signatures of past pathogen exposure could be identified by cataloging public T cell receptors. Every discovery cohort repertoire had been produced on one sequencing platform. A later analysis re-analyzed previously published TCR beta repertoires from 550 to 700 donors and added high-resolution HLA genotyping to study TCR occurrence patterns. In an earlier analysis of 587 of the donors, high-throughput TCR beta sequencing was used to judge whether each TCR beta V gene segment behaved as functional or pseudogenic. Among the approximately 400 genotyped donors, under 90% belonged to the genetic ancestry cluster associated with self-reported Caucasian donors.

The cohort comprised 550 to 700 healthy bone marrow donors. At the time of sampling, every cohort member was nominally healthy, though immune exposures that went unrecorded were likely present. The donor was CMV seropositive and was included in the group of about 290 seropositive cohort members. A peripheral blood sample was provided by each donor, and peripheral blood mononuclear cells were used for TCR beta sequencing. Genomic DNA was extracted from the blood cell samples with the Qiagen DNeasy Blood Extraction Kit. V gives up 0 bases and J gives up 0 bases, and the segment between their germline ends measures 8 bases. The germline V gene (reference sequence) provides CDR1 GTSNPN and CDR2 SVGIG. From the cysteine up to the phenylalanine, the CDR3 has a length of 14 residues. CDR3 DNA is the only sequence kept; it has 42 bases, read in frame from the first base. Library preparation was by the immunoSEQ multiplex PCR assay. For the multiplex PCR, a mixture combining 60 forward primers for TCR Vbeta segments and 13 reverse primers for TCR Jbeta segments was used. A multiplex PCR assay on genomic DNA amplified the CDR3 region of rearranged TCR beta genes. On the Illumina HiSeq System, the amplified TCR beta libraries were sequenced as 87-base-pair reads. The original methods were these. In a later analysis, tens of millions of unique TCR beta chains were counted across the 666 repertoires, and approximately 9.9 million of these chains were shared by at least two donors. Raw reads were error-corrected and collapsed into unique sequences with a nearest-neighbor algorithm that merged closely related sequences to remove PCR and sequencing errors. Alignment of CDR3 sequences to IMGT reference sequences was used to assign V, D and J gene segments. For a sequence to be retained, a match of at least six nucleotides was required to both a V gene segment and a J gene segment. A rearrangement counted as productive if the CDR3 had no stop codons and remained in frame with V and J, and every other rearrangement counted as non-productive. Following IMGT convention, CDR3 was defined as the stretch from the second conserved V-encoded cysteine up to the conserved J-encoded phenylalanine. The earlier analysis of about 500 of the donors excluded sequences that lacked an unambiguous match to a single V gene segment. In an earlier analysis of approximately 590 of the donors, a V segment was called functional when productive rearrangements were above 56.7%, and segregating when the standard deviation between donors exceeded 5%. A statistical classification framework was built for diagnosing cytomegalovirus status from the catalog of TCR beta chain sequences. In a later analysis, V and J genes were assigned by comparing TCR nucleotide sequences against IMGT/GENE-DB human TR gene sequences. The TCRdist pipeline was used in a later analysis to assign CDR3 sequences and most-parsimonious VDJ recombination scenarios. A later analysis defined each TCR beta chain by its CDR3 amino acid sequence plus V-gene family, and excluded reads lacking a unique V-gene family. As a way to deal with suspected cross-contamination and a sequencing artifact, a later analysis dropped 500 to 700 nucleotide sequences that were highly shared and had low generation probability. In a later analysis, a clonal expansion index for each public chain was calculated from normalized within-repertoire ranks of inferred template counts. In a later analysis, generation probabilities were computed using a VDJ recombination model fitted to out-of-frame rearrangements, and the results were checked against IGoR. In a later analysis, hypergeometric tests were used to score TCR-TCR, TCR-HLA and TCR-CMV co-occurrence, with a repertoire-size bias correction applied to TCR pairs. To estimate false discovery rates, a later analysis permuted the HLA or CMV assignments 20 times. In a later analysis, co-occurring TCRs were grouped using DBSCAN, and TCRdist sequence similarity was added for clustering within HLA-allele-positive subsets. Repertoires with fewer than 30,000 or more than 120,000 public chains were left out of co-occurrence clustering, as were about five repertoires with anomalous nucleotide sharing. As stored in TCRdb, this immuneACCESS dataset retains in-frame rearrangements with V and J assigned. A fraction of the clones does not appear; measured against another copy, unresolved V genes explain less than half of the discrepancy, and the remainder lacks a known reason. Clonal size and the V and J genes are those of that table, whereas D and trimming came from the DNA. The sample table contains about 160,000 clones; only one count was recorded for 70% of them. About 4.7% of the sample goes to the ten largest clones.

Results and caveats for the whole study, not just this receptor: Only TCR beta chains were sequenced in this cohort, and the absence of alpha or paired-chain data limited detectable features. Some IMGT-functional V segments, including TRBV6-2 and TRBV6-3, could not be distinguished by the 87-base-pair reads and were therefore excluded. In the study, roughly 160 TCR beta chains were listed as associated with cytomegalovirus. Most TCR sequences were seen in very few donors, while some public TCRs were found in many individuals. Roughly 15 rarely observed V segments, including chromosome 9 orphons, were excluded from the earlier analysis of several hundred of the donors because counts were too low. In a later analysis, about 17,000 TCR beta sequences were associated with specific HLA alleles at a false discovery rate of 0.05. In an earlier analysis of about 550 of the donors, most TCR beta V segments were observed in productive rearrangements about 87% or about 30% of the time, broadly matching IMGT annotations. For the cohort, immune exposure information was limited to CMV serostatus. V-gene and J-gene trimming of TCR beta chains was associated with a missense DCLRE1C variant in a later genetic analysis, and the association was replicated in an independent cohort. A later analysis found that TCR association rates varied across HLA loci, with DRB1 alleles showing the most associated TCRs and HLA-C alleles the fewest. Because some donors lacked HLA typing at each locus, the association tests relied only on the typed subset. In a later analysis, HLA-associated TCR beta chains were found to be more clonally expanded and to have lower generation probabilities than equally common non-associated chains. A further reported finding was that TCR beta sequences accurately predicted the HLA-A and HLA-B alleles for most subjects in the first cohort. A cluster of highly shared sequence variants was judged likely to represent a technical artifact of the sequencing pipeline. When HLA alleles, especially DR and DQ, strongly co-occurred, TCR associations were difficult to assign to individual alleles. The authors suggested that the approach could potentially be extended to other disease states and immunological phenotypes. According to a later analysis, parvovirus B19, influenza, CMV and Epstein-Barr virus appeared linked to several top co-occurrence clusters. According to a later analysis, most CMV-associated TCR beta chains appeared to be HLA-restricted, and the HLA associations seemed to be driven largely by CMV exposure. A few of the identified cytomegalovirus-associated TCR beta chains were confirmed in vitro to be specific for cytomegalovirus antigens. The presence/absence analyses assumed that sequencing depth was roughly uniform across donors, and that assumption may not be true. Correlated functional status among segregating V segments might reflect linkage disequilibrium, but an unknown experimental factor could not be ruled out. In a later genetic analysis, fewer N-insertions in productive TCRs were reported among donors in an Asian-associated ancestry cluster than the roughly 710-donor mean. The classifier was reported to diagnose cytomegalovirus status with high specificity and sensitivity in both the original and validation cohorts.

Sequenced: PBMCs. This chain joins TRBV30 to TRBJ1-1, with the D gene call left open. This clonotype originated in a man younger than 30 in good health and CMV-seropositive. This receptor carries the CDR3 CAWSVGRLNTEAFF. At the DNA level, the sequence is TGTGCCTGGAGTGTAGGCAGGTTGAACACTGAAGCTTTCTTT.